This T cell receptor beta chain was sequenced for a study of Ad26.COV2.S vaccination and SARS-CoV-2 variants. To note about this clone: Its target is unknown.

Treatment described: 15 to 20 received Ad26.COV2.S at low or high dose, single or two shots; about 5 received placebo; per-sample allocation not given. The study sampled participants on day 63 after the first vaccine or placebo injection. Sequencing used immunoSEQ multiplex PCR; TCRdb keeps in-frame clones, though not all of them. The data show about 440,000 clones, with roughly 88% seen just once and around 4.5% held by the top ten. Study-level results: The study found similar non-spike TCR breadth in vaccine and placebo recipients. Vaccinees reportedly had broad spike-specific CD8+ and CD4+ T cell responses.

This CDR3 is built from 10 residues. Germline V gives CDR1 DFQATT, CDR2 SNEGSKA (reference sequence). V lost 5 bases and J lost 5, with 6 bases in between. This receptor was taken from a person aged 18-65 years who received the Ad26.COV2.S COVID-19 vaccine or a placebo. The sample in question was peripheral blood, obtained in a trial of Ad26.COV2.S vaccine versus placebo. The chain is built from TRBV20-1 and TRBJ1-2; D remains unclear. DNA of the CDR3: TGCAGTGCTGTCGAGTATGGCTACACCTTC. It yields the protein CSAVEYGYTF.